The 15 T cell receptor beta chains given below trace back to one sample, sequenced in a study of CD8 T cells in Susac syndrome. Roughly 0.5 to 1 ug RNA was reverse transcribed with random hexamers. In TCRdb, the immunoSEQ multiplex PCR reads were re-called with MiXCR into one record per CDR3 protein. The sample shows approximately 130,000 distinct CDR3 sequences, 90% to 95% of them seen only once. The source material was CD8+ T cells from PBMCs. These TCRs come from a human donor with multiple sclerosis.

This chain links TRBV29-1 with TRBJ1-1, with D possibly TRBD1 on 6 matching bases. Germline lookup yields CDR1 SQVTM and CDR2 ANQGSEA. Trimming took off 5 bases at V and 4 bases at J, with 11 bases between the two ends. The CDR3 has 12 amino acids. CDR3 region: CSVLQGITEAFF. The CDR3 DNA reads TGCAGCGTTTTGCAGGGGATCACTGAAGCTTTCTTT. Supplemented by reference TRBV29-1 and TRBJ1-1, the full variable domain reads SAVISQKPSRDICQRGTSLTIQCQVDSQVTMMFWYRQQPGQSLTLIATANQGSEATYESGFVIDKFPISRPNLTFSTLTVSNMSPEDSSIYLCSVLQGITEAFFGQGTRLTVV.

The table lists this clonotype with a count of one. The rearrangement uses TRBV29-1 and TRBJ2-7; 7 bases are shared with TRBD2. The CDR3 has 15 amino acids. The junction had 8 bases not matched to a gene; V was cut back by 1 base and J by 2 bases. The germline CDR1 and CDR2 sequences are SQVTM and ANQGSEA. The CDR3 sequence is CSVEGGSLRPYEQYF. The CDR3 nucleotides are TGCAGCGTTGAAGGCGGGAGTCTTAGGCCCTACGAGCAGTACTTC.

The V and J genes are TRBV3-1 and TRBJ1-1; D is possibly TRBD1 (6 bases). With 4 bases removed from V and 0 bases from J, the gap between germline ends came to 21 bases. This CDR3 comprises 18 residues. CDR1 is LGHDT and CDR2 is YNNKEL in the germline V gene (reference sequence). CDR3 in amino acids: CASSPPNRDKDMNTEAFF. In DNA, the CDR3 is TGTGCCAGCAGCCCGCCAAACCGGGACAAGGACATGAACACTGAAGCTTTCTTT.

The chain is built from TRBV30 and TRBJ2-2, with D tentatively TRBD2 (5 bases). The CDR3 has 17 residues. V lost 1 base, J lost 4 bases, and 19 bases lay in between. CDR1 and CDR2 from the germline V gene are GTSNPN and SVGIG (reference sequence). The DNA of the CDR3 is TGTGCCTGGAGTGGTATTGACGCCCCCGGGGTCACCGGGGAGCTGTTTTTT. It specifies CAWSGIDAPGVTGELFF.

This chain joins TRBV9 and TRBJ2-3, with unresolved D. The CDR3 extends over 12 amino acids. CDR1 SGDLS and CDR2 YYNGEE come from the germline V gene. The germline V and J ends were trimmed by 4 bases and 6 bases, with 9 bases remaining between them. The CDR3 spells CASSPSSDTQYF. CDR3 coding DNA: TGTGCCAGCAGCCCCTCCAGCGATACGCAGTATTTT.

The rearrangement joins TRBV7-9 to TRBJ1-1; 8 bases match TRBD1. V gave up 4 bases and J gave up 10 bases; unmatched junction bases: 8. This CDR3 contains 13 residues. Germline V gene sequence: CDR1 SEHNR, CDR2 FQNEAQ (reference sequence). CDR3 amino acids: CASSSVTGVVAFF. In DNA, the CDR3 is TGTGCCAGCAGCTCCGTGACAGGGGTGGTAGCTTTCTTT. Full variable domain (rest looked up from reference TRBV7-9 and TRBJ1-1): DTGVSQNPRHKITKRGQNVTFRCDPISEHNRLYWYRQTLGQGPEFLTYFQNEAQLEKSRLLSDRFSAERPKGSFSTLEIQRTEQGDSAMYLCASSSVTGVVAFFGQGTRLTVV.

The chain combines TRBV27 with TRBJ2-2; no reliable D call. The CDR3 totals 15 residues. Germline V gene sequence: CDR1 MNHEY, CDR2 SMNVEV (reference sequence). V was cut by 1 base and J by 3 bases, with 9 bases left in between. As DNA, the CDR3 is TGTGCCAGCAGTTTATACGGGCTGTACACCGGGGAGCTGTTTTTT. It codes for CASSLYGLYTGELFF.

The count of this clonotype is one. The genes are TRBV12-3 or TRBV12-4 and TRBJ2-7; TRBD2 aligns across 14 bases. V gave up 6 bases and J gave up 0 bases; unmatched junction bases: 4. This CDR3 is 16 amino acids long. CDR3: CASRSGTSGSSYEQYF. The DNA for the CDR3 is TGTGCCAGCAGGTCCGGGACTAGCGGGAGCTCCTACGAGCAGTACTTC.

The J gene is TRBJ1-5, the V gene TRBV20-1; maybe TRBD1 (6 bases). This CDR3 spans 15 amino acids. CDR1 and CDR2 from the germline V gene are DFQATT and SNEGSKA (reference sequence). Trimming removed 3 bases at V and 0 bases at J, with 12 bases between. In nucleotides, the CDR3 is TGCAGTGCTAGGGAGACAGGACCTAGCAATCAGCCCCAGCATTTT. Residues: CSARETGPSNQPQHF.

The chain employs TRBV12-3 or TRBV12-4 and TRBJ1-2, with unresolved D. This CDR3 is built from 11 residues. V lost 6 bases, J lost 2 bases, and 4 bases lay in between. This chain's CDR3 is CASSLNYGYTF. The DNA of the CDR3 is TGTGCCAGCAGCTTGAACTATGGCTACACCTTC.

This chain links TRBV30 with TRBJ1-1; D not resolved. This CDR3 is 15 amino acids long. Germline V gene sequence: CDR1 GTSNPN, CDR2 SVGIG (reference sequence). The V end lost 2 bases, the J end lost 6 bases, and 19 bases lay between the germline ends. The CDR3, as DNA: TGTGCCTGGAGTCATAGGGCTACCGTTTCGTCTGAAGCTTTCTTT. Its protein product is CAWSHRATVSSEAFF.

J is TRBJ2-3 and V is TRBV7-3; possibly TRBD1 for D (6 bases). CDR1 SGHTA and CDR2 FQGTGA come from the germline V gene. Trimming pared 1 base from V and 2 bases from J, leaving 10 bases between. The CDR3 sequence is 15 residues long. CDR3 loop: CASSLIGGATDTQYF. Written as DNA, the CDR3 is TGTGCCAGCAGCTTAATAGGGGGAGCCACAGATACGCAGTATTTT.

The chain uses TRBV6-5 and TRBJ1-1; D is possibly TRBD1 (5 bases). Deletions cut 4 bases from V and 3 bases from J, with 18 bases between. This CDR3 contains 16 residues. Germline V gene sequence: CDR1 MNHEY, CDR2 SVGAGI. CDR3 DNA: TGTGCCAGCAGTTCAGCCCCGGAGGGGCCTTACACTGAAGCTTTCTTT. Its translation is CASSSAPEGPYTEAFF.

The rearrangement uses TRBV20-1 and TRBJ2-2; D may match TRBD1 or TRBD2 (5 bases each). Looked up from germline, CDR1 is DFQATT and CDR2 is SNEGSKA (reference sequence). The CDR3 loop spans 12 amino acids. V was cut by 1 base and J by 7 bases, with 7 bases left in between. CDR3 in amino acids: CSARGDGGELFF. The CDR3 region has the DNA TGCAGTGCTAGAGGGGACGGCGGGGAGCTGTTTTTT.

V usage is TRBV9 and J usage is TRBJ1-2; possibly TRBD1 for D (6 bases). Germline values: CDR1 SGDLS, CDR2 YYNGEE. V lost 1 base, J lost 6 bases, and 22 bases lay in between. This CDR3 spans 17 amino acids. CDR3 DNA: TGTGCCAGCAGCGTAACTTCGACAGGCTCGTTATCAGATGGCTACACCTTC. Translation: CASSVTSTGSLSDGYTF. Variable domain in full (rest from reference TRBV9 and TRBJ1-2): DSGVTQTPKHLITATGQRVTLRCSPRSGDLSVYWYQQSLDQGLQFLIQYYNGEERAKGNILERFSAQQFPDLHSELNLSSLELGDSALYFCASSVTSTGSLSDGYTFGSGTRLTVV.